This T cell receptor beta chain was obtained from a study of regulatory T cells in long-lasting Graves disease. Specified time point: newly diagnosed GD, antithyroid drugs for less than 3 months. Construction of the TCR library relied on RNA isolated from PBMCs. The ends were cut back, 4 bases at V and 3 bases at J, with 9 bases in the middle. CDR1 and CDR2 (germline): LGHDT, YNNKEL (reference sequence). The CDR3 runs 13 residues. Arm-PCR of CDR3 regions and iRepertoire HTBI primers were the basis on which TCR beta libraries were built. TCRdb used MiXCR to reprocess the multiplex PCR reads, holding one entry per CDR3 protein. The repertoire has hundreds of thousands of distinct CDR3 sequences, about 14% of them found once; the top ten carry around a fifth. The table lists this clonotype with many counts.

The clonotype was recovered from a female donor with Graves disease. The specimen comprised peripheral blood mononuclear cells (PBMCs), sampled at new diagnosis, from a patient treated with antithyroid drugs. The V gene is TRBV3-1, the J gene TRBJ1-1; D is unresolved. The CDR3 DNA follows: TGTGCCAGCAGCCCTCATTCGGACACTGAAGCTTTCTTT. Translated, it gives CASSPHSDTEAFF.